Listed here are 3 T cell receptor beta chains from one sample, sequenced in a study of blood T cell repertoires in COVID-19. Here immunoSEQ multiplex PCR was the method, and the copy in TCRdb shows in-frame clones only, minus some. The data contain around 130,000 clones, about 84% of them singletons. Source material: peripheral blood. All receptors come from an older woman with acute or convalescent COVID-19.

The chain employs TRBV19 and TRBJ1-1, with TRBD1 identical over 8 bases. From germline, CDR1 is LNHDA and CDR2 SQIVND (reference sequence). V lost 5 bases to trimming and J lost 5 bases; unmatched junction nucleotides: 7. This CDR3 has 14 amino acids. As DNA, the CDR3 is TGTGCCAGTAGTTCTCAGGGGGCCTGGACTGAAGCTTTCTTT. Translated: CASSSQGAWTEAFF.

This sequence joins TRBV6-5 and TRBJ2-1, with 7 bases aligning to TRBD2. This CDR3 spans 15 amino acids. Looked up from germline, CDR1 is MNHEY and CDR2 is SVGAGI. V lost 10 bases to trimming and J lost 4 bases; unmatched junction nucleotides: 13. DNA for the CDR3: TGTGCCACCAGCCGGCGGGGGTCTCAGTACAATGAGCAGTTCTTC. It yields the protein CATSRRGSQYNEQFF.

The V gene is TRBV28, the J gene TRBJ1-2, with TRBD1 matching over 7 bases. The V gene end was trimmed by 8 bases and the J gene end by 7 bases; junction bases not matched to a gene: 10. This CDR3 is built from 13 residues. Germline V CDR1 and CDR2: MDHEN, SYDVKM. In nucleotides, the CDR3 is TGTGCCAGCTTATGGAAGGGGGCCGGTGGCTACACCTTC. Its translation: CASLWKGAGGYTF.